Here is one TCR beta chain with its context. Its target is unknown. The method was immunoSEQ multiplex PCR; TCRdb's version includes in-frame clones alone and lacks a portion of them. The table records 100,000 to 150,000 clones, 88% of them present only once. The entry originates in a study of T cell responses to AZD1222 COVID-19 vaccine. Study-level results: Repertoire sampling happened only post peak T cell response. Seropositivity was recorded at baseline in only a handful of AZD1222 recipients.

CDR3 length equals 14 residues. CDR1 and CDR2 (germline): KGHSH, LQKENI. J was trimmed by 7 bases and V by 6 bases; bases with no gene match: 10. This sample comprised peripheral blood, obtained on day 0 of AZD1222 vaccination. This TCR was sampled from an adult in good health. The chain is built from TRBV18 and TRBJ2-7, with TRBD1 matching 9 bases. The DNA for the CDR3 is TGTGCCAGCTCGGGACTGGACAGGGGTAGGGAGCAGTACTTC. Translation gives CASSGLDRGREQYF. The entire variable domain, with the rest obtained from reference TRBV18 and TRBJ2-7, is as follows: NAGVMQNPRHLVRRRGQEARLRCSPMKGHSHVYWYRQLPEEGLKFMVYLQKENIIDESGMPKERFSAEFPKEGPSILRIQQVVRGDSAAYFCASSGLDRGREQYFGPGTRLTVT.